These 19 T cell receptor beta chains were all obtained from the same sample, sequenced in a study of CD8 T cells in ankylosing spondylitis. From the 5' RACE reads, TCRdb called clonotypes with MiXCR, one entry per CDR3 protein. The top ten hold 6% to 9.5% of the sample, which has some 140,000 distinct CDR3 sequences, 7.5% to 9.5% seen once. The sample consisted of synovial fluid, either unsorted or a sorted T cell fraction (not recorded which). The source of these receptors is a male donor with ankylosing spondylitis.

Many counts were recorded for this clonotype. The CDR3: CASSLRRNTGELFF. CDR3 in DNA: TGTGCCAGCAGCTTAAGGAGAAACACCGGGGAGCTGTTTTTT. J is TRBJ2-2 and V is TRBV7-2; no firm D call. This CDR3 contains 14 residues. Deletions cut 2 bases from V and 2 bases from J, with 6 bases between. Germline V lookup: CDR1 SGHTA, CDR2 FQGNSA.

In DNA form, the CDR3 reads TGCAGTGCCCGAGATCCAGGGCGGGGTGAAAAACTGTTTTTT. This translates into CSARDPGRGEKLFF. This chain connects TRBV20-1 to TRBJ1-4; perhaps TRBD1 as D (5 bases). Germline V gene lookup returns CDR1 DFQATT and CDR2 SNEGSKA (reference sequence). The CDR3 extends over 14 amino acids. Trimming pared 6 bases from V and 7 bases from J, leaving 18 bases between.

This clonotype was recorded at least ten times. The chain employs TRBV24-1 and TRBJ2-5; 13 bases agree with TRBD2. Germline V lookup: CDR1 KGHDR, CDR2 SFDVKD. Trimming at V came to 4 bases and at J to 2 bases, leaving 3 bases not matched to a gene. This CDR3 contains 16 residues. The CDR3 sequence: CATSDLGLAGQETQYF. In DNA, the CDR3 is TGTGCCACCAGTGACCTGGGACTAGCGGGACAAGAGACCCAGTACTTC.

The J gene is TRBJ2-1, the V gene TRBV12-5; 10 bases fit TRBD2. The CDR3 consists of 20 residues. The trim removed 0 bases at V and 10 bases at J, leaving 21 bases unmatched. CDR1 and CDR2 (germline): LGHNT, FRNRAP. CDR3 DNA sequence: TGTGCTAGTGGTTTGGTACGAGGGCTAGCGGGAGCGCTTAGACAGGGAGAGCAGTTCTTC. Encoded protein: CASGLVRGLAGALRQGEQFF.

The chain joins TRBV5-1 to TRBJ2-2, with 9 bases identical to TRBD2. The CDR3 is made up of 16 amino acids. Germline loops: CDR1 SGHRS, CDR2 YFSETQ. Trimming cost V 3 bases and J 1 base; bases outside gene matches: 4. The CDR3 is CASSSQLAGNTGELFF. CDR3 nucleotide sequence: TGCGCCAGCAGCTCTCAACTAGCGGGGAACACCGGGGAGCTGTTTTTT.

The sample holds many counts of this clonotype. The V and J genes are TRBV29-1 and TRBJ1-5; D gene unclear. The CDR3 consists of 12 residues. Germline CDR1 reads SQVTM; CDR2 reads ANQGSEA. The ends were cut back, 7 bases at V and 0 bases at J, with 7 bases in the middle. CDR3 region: CSAGGSNQPQHF. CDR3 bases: TGCAGCGCGGGAGGTAGCAATCAGCCCCAGCATTTT.

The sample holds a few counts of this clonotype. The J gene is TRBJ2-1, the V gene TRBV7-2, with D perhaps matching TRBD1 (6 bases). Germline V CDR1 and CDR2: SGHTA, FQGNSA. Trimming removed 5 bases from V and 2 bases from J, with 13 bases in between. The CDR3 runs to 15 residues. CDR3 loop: CASSPGQSTYNEQFF. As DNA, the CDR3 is TGTGCCAGCAGCCCCGGACAGTCAACCTACAATGAGCAGTTCTTC.

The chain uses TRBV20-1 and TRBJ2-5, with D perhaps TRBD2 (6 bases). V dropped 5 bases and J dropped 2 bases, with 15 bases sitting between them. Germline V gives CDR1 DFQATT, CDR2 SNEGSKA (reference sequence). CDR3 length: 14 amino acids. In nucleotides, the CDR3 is TGCAGTGCTCAGGCTAGCGTGGATCAAGAGACCCAGTACTTC. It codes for CSAQASVDQETQYF.

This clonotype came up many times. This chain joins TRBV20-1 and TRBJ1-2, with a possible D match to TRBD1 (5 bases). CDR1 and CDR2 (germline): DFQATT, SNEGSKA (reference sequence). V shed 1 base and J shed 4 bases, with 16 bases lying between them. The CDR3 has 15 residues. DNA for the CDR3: TGCAGTGCTAGAGTTTGGGACCTAGGGCGCTATGGCTACACCTTC. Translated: CSARVWDLGRYGYTF.

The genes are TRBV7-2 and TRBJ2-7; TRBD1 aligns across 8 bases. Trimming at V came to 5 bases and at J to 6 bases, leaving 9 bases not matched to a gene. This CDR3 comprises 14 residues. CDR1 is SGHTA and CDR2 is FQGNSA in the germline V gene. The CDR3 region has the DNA TGTGCCAGCAGCCCCGGACAGGGATACGGCGAGCAGTACTTC. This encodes CASSPGQGYGEQYF.

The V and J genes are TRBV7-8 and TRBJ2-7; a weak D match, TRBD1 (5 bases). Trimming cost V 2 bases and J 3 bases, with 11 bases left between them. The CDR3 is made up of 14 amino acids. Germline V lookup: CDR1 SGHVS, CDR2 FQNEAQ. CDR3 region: CASSLSGAVYEQYF. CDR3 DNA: TGTGCCAGCAGCTTAAGTGGGGCCGTCTACGAGCAGTACTTC.

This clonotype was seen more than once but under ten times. CDR3 protein: CSAANYEQYF. The DNA of the CDR3 is TGCAGTGCTGCGAACTACGAGCAGTACTTC. This chain uses TRBV20-1 with TRBJ2-7; D gene ambiguous. The germline V and J ends were trimmed by 5 bases and 3 bases, with 5 bases remaining between them. The CDR3 is 10 amino acids. Germline values: CDR1 DFQATT, CDR2 SNEGSKA (reference sequence).

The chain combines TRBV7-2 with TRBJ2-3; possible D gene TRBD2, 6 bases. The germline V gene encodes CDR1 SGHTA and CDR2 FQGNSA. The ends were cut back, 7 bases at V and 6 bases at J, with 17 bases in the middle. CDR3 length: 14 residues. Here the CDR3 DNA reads TGTGCCAGCATGGGGGGTGGGGGTTGGGATACGCAGTATTTT. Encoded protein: CASMGGGGWDTQYF.

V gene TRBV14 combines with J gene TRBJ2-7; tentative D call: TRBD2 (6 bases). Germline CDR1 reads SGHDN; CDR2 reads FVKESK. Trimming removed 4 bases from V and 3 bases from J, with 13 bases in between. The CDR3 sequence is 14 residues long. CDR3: CASSLEGPHYEQYF. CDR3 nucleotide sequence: TGTGCCAGCAGCCTGGAGGGACCACACTACGAGCAGTACTTC.

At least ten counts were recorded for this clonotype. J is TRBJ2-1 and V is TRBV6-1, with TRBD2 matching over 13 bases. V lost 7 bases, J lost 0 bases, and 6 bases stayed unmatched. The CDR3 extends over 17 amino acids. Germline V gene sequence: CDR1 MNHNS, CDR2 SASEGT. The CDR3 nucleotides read TGTGCCAGCATGGGACTAGCGGGATCCAACTCCTACAATGAGCAGTTCTTC. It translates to CASMGLAGSNSYNEQFF.

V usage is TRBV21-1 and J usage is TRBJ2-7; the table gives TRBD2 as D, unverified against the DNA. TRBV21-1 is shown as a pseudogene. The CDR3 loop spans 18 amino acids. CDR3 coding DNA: TGTGCCACCACCAAAGAGGTCACTAGCGGAACATATTACTACGAGCAGTACTTC. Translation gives CATTKEVTSGTYYYEQYF.

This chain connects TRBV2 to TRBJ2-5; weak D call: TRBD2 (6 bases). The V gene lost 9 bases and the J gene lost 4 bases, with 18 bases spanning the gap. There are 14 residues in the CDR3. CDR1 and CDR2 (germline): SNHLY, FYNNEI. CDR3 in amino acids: CARKVGLTAETQYF. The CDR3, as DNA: TGTGCCAGAAAGGTGGGACTCACGGCAGAGACCCAGTACTTC.

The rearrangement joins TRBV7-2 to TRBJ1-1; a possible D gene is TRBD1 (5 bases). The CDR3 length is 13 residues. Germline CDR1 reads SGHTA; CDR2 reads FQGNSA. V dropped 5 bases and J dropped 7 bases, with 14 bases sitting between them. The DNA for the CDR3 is TGTGCCAGCAGCCCGAACAGGCTCTATGAAGCTTTCTTT. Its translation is CASSPNRLYEAFF.

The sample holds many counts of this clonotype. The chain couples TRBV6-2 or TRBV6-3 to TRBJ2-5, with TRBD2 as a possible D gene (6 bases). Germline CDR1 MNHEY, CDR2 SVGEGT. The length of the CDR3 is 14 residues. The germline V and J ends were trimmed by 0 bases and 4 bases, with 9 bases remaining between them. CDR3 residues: CASSYSTAGETQYF. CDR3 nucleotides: TGTGCCAGCAGTTACTCGACAGCGGGAGAGACCCAGTACTTC.